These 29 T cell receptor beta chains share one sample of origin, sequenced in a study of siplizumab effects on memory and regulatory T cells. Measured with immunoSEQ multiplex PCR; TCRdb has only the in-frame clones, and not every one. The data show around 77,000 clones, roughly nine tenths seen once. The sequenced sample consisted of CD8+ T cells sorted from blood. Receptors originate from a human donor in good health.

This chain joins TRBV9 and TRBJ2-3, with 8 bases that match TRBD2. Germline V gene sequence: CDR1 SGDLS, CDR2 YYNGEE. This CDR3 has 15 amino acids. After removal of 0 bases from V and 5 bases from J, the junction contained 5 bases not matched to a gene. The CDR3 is CASSVAGGGLDTQYF. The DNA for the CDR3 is TGTGCCAGCAGCGTAGCCGGGGGGGGATTAGATACGCAGTATTTT. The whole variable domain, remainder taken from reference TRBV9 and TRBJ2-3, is DSGVTQTPKHLITATGQRVTLRCSPRSGDLSVYWYQQSLDQGLQFLIQYYNGEERAKGNILERFSAQQFPDLHSELNLSSLELGDSALYFCASSVAGGGLDTQYFGPGTRLTVL.

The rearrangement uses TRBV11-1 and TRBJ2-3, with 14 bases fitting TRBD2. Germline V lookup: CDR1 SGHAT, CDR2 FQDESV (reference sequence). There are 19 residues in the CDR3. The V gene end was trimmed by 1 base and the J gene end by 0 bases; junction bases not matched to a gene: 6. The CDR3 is CASSLVRGLAGASTDTQYF. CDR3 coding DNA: TGTGCCAGCAGCTTAGTTCGGGGACTAGCGGGAGCAAGCACAGATACGCAGTATTTT. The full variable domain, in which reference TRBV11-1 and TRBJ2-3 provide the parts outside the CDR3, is EAEVAQSPRYKITEKSQAVAFWCDPISGHATLYWYRQILGQGPELLVQFQDESVVDDSQLPKDRFSAERLKGVDSTLKIQPAELGDSAMYLCASSLVRGLAGASTDTQYFGPGTRLTVL.

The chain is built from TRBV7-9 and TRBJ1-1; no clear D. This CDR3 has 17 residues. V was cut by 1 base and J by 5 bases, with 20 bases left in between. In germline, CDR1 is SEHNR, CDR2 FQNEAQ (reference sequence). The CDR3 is CASSLELGMTGWTEAFF. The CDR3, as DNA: TGTGCCAGCAGCTTAGAATTAGGGATGACGGGGTGGACTGAAGCTTTCTTT. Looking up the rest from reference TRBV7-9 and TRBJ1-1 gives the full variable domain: DTGVSQNPRHKITKRGQNVTFRCDPISEHNRLYWYRQTLGQGPEFLTYFQNEAQLEKSRLLSDRFSAERPKGSFSTLEIQRTEQGDSAMYLCASSLELGMTGWTEAFFGQGTRLTVV.

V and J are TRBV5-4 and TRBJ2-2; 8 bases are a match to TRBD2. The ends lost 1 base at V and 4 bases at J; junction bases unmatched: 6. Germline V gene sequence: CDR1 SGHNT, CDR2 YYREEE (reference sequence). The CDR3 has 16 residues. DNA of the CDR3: TGTGCCAGCAGCTTGCCGGGGGGGGCTGGCACCGGGGAGCTGTTTTTT. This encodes CASSLPGGAGTGELFF. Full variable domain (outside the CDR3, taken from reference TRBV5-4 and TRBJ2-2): ETGVTQSPTHLIKTRGQQVTLRCSSQSGHNTVSWYQQALGQGPQFIFQYYREEENGRGNFPPRFSGLQFPNYSSELNVNALELDDSALYLCASSLPGGAGTGELFFGEGSRLTVL.

CDR3 region: CASSWTASGRVETQYF. The CDR3 DNA reads TGTGCCAGCAGTTGGACGGCGAGCGGGAGAGTAGAGACCCAGTACTTC. The V gene is TRBV6-5, the J gene TRBJ2-5; TRBD2 matches at 8 bases. V was pared by 4 bases and J by 4 bases, with 11 bases of the junction left unmatched. Germline V gene data show CDR1 as MNHEY and CDR2 as SVGAGI. CDR3 length: 16 residues.

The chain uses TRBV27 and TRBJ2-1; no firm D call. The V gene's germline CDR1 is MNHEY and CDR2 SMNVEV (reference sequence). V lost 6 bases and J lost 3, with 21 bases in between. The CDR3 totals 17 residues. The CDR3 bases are TGTGCCAGCAGCCCCTCCCTCTTTGCCACCTTCTACAATGAGCAGTTCTTC. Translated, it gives CASSPSLFATFYNEQFF.

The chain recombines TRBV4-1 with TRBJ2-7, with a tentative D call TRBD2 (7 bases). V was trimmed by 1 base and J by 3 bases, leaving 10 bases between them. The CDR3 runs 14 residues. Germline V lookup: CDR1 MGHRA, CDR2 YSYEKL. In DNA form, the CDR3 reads TGCGCCAGCAGCCAAGGGGGGGGCGGCTACGAGCAGTACTTC. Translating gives CASSQGGGGYEQYF.

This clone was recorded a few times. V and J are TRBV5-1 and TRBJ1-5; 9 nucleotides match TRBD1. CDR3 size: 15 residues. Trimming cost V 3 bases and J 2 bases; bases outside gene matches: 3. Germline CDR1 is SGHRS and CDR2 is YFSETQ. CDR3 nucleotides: TGCGCCAGCAGCTGGACAGGGGCTGGCAATCAGCCCCAGCATTTT. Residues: CASSWTGAGNQPQHF. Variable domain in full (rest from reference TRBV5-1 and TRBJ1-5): KAGVTQTPRYLIKTRGQQVTLSCSPISGHRSVSWYQQTPGQGLQFLFEYFSETQRNKGNFPGRFSGRQFSNSRSEMNVSTLELGDSALYLCASSWTGAGNQPQHFGDGTRLSIL.

CDR3 amino acids: CAWSSGTGLYGYTF. CDR3 nucleotide sequence: TGTGCCTGGAGTTCCGGGACAGGGCTCTATGGCTACACCTTC. The V and J genes are TRBV30 and TRBJ1-2; 9 positions agree with TRBD1. V lost 2 bases to trimming and J lost 4 bases; unmatched junction nucleotides: 5. The CDR3 is made up of 14 amino acids. From germline, CDR1 is GTSNPN and CDR2 SVGIG (reference sequence).

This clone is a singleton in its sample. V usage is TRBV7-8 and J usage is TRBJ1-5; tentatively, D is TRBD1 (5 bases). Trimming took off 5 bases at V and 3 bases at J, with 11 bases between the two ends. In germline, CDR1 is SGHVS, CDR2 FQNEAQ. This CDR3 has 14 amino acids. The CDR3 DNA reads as TGTGCCAGCAGCCTGGGGACTTCCAATCAGCCCCAGCATTTT. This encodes CASSLGTSNQPQHF.

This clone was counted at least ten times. CDR3 sequence reads: CASSPERYNEQFF. CDR3 sequence (DNA): TGTGCCAGCTCACCCGAGCGGTACAATGAGCAGTTCTTC. This chain uses TRBV18 with TRBJ2-1; perhaps TRBD2 as D (5 bases). Trimming shortened V by 3 bases and J by 4 bases, and 7 bases separated the two germline ends. This CDR3 has 13 amino acids. Germline CDR1 is KGHSH and CDR2 is LQKENI.

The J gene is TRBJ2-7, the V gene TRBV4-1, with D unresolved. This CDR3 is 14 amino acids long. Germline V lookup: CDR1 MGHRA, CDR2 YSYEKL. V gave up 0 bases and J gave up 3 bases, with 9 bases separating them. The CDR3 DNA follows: TGCGCCAGCAGCCAAGATGCCTCGGGCTACGAGCAGTACTTC. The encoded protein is CASSQDASGYEQYF.

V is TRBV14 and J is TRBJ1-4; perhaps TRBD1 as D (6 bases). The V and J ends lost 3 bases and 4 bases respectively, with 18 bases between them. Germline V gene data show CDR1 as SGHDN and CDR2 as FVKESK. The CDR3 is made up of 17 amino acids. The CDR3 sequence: CASSQRTVALGNEKLFF. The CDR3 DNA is TGTGCCAGCAGCCAGAGGACAGTTGCGTTGGGTAATGAAAAACTGTTTTTT.

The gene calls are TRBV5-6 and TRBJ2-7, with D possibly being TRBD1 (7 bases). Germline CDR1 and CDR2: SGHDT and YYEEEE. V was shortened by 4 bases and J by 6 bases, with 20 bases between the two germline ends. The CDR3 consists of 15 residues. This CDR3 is CASSPDLRRGVEQYF. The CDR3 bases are TGTGCCAGCAGCCCGGACCTCCGCAGGGGGGTCGAGCAGTACTTC.

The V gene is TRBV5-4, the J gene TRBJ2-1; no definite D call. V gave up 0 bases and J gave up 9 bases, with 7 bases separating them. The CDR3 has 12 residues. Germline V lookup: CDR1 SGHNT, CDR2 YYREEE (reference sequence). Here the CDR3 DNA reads TGTGCCAGCAGCTTGGTCGGCCCTGAGCAGTTCTTC. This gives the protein CASSLVGPEQFF.

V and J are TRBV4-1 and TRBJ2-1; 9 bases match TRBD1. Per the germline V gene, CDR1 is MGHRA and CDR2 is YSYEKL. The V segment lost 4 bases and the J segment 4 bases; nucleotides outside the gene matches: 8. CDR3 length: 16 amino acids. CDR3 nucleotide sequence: TGCGCCAGCAGCCCGACCGGGACAGGGACATACAATGAGCAGTTCTTC. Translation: CASSPTGTGTYNEQFF.

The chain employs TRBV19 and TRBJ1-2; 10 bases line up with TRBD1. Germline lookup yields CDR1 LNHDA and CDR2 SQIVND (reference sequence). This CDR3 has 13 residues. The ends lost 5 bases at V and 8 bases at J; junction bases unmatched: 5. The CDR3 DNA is TGTGCCAGTAGTCCGGGACAGGGGCGGGGCTACACCTTC. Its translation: CASSPGQGRGYTF.

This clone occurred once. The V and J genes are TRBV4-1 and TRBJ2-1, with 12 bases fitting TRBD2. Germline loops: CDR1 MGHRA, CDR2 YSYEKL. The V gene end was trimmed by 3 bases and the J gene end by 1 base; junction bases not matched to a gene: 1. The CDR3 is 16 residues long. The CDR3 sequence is CASSHGTSGSYNEQFF. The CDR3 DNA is TGCGCCAGCAGCCACGGGACTAGCGGGTCCTACAATGAGCAGTTCTTC.

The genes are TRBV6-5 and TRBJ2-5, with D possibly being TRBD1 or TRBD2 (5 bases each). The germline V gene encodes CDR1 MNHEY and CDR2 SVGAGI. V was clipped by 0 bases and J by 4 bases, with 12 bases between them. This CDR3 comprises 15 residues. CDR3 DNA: TGTGCCAGCAGTTACTCGGCCGGGGCTACAGAGACCCAGTACTTC. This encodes CASSYSAGATETQYF.

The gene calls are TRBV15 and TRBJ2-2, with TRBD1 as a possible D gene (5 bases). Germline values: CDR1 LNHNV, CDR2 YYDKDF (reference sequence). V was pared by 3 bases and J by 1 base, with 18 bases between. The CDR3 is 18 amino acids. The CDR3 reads CATSSPIPDSRNTGELFF. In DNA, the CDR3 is TGTGCCACCAGCAGCCCCATTCCCGACAGCCGGAACACCGGGGAGCTGTTTTTT. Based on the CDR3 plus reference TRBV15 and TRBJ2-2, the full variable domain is DAMVIQNPRYQVTQFGKPVTLSCSQTLNHNVMYWYQQKSSQAPKLLFHYYDKDFNNEADTPDNFQSRRPNTSFCFLDIRSPGLGDTAMYLCATSSPIPDSRNTGELFFGEGSRLTVL.

Here the CDR3 reads CASSQGRTVISLHSGNTIYF. The CDR3, as DNA: TGCGCCAGCAGCCAAGGGCGGACAGTAATCTCCCTTCACTCTGGAAACACCATATATTTT. This chain connects TRBV4-1 to TRBJ1-3; D might be TRBD1 (6 bases). Deletions cut 1 base from V and 0 bases from J, with 22 bases between. Looked up from germline, CDR1 is MGHRA and CDR2 is YSYEKL. This CDR3 contains 20 residues.

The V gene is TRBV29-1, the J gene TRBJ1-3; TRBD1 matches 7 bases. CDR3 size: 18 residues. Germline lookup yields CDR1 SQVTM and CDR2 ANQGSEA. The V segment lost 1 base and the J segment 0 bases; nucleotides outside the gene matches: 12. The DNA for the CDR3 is TGCAGCGTTGAAGTATGGAAGGTGGAGGGGGCCTCTGGAAACACCATATATTTT. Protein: CSVEVWKVEGASGNTIYF.

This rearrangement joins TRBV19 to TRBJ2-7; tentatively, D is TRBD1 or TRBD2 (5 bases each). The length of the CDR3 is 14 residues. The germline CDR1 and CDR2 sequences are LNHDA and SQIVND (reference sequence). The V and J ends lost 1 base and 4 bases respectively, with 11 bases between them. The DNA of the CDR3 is TGTGCCAGTAGTATAGCAGGGACGGCATACGAGCAGTACTTC. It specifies CASSIAGTAYEQYF.

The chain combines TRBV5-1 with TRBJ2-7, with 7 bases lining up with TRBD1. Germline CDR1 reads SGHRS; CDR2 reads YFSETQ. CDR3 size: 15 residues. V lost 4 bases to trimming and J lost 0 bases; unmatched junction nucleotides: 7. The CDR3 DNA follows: TGCGCCAGCAGCATATCGGACAGGTCCTCCTACGAGCAGTACTTC. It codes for CASSISDRSSYEQYF.

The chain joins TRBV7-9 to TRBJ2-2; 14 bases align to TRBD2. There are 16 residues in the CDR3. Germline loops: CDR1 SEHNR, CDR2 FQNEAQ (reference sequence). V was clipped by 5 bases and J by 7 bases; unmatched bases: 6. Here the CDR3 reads CASSDGTSGSYGELFF. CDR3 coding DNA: TGTGCCAGCAGCGACGGGACTAGCGGGAGTTACGGGGAGCTGTTTTTT.

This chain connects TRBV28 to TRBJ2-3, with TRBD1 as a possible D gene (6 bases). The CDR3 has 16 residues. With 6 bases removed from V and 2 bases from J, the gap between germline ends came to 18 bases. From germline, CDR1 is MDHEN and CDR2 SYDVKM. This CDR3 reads CASSPIGGHLTDTQYF. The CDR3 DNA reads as TGTGCCAGCAGCCCAATTGGGGGACACCTCACAGATACGCAGTATTTT.

CDR3 nucleotides: TGCAGCGTGGACGGAACTAGCGGGAGGGATTACAATGAGCAGTTCTTC. Encoded protein: CSVDGTSGRDYNEQFF. This chain links TRBV29-1 with TRBJ2-1; 13 positions match TRBD2. The trim removed 6 bases at V and 4 bases at J, leaving 9 bases unmatched. The germline V gene has CDR1 SQVTM and CDR2 ANQGSEA. This CDR3 has 16 residues.

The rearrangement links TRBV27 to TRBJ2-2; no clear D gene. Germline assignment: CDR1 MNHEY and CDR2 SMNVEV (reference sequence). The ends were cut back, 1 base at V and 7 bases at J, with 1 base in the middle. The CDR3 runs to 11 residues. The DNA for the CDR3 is TGTGCCAGCAGTTTATTCGGGGAGCTGTTTTTT. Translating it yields CASSLFGELFF.

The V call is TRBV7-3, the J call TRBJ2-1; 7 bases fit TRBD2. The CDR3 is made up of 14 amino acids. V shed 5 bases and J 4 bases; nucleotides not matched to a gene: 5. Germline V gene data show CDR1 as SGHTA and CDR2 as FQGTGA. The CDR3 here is CASSPSGDYNEQFF. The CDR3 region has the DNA TGTGCCAGCAGCCCTAGCGGTGATTACAATGAGCAGTTCTTC.